The 5 T cell receptor beta chains listed next were all sequenced from one sample in a study of STAT3 mutations in large granular lymphocyte leukemia. Broader study findings: Every T-LGLL patient had at least one immunodominant TCRbeta clonotype.

These receptors have no known antigen. Sequenced by immunoSEQ multiplex PCR; TCRdb stores in-frame clones only, minus some. The data hold about 42,000 clones, with approximately 78% observed a single time. Sequencing was carried out using PBMCs. These receptors all come from a human donor with T large granular lymphocyte leukemia. Some clones in this sample may be carry-over from other donors' samples.

The chain joins TRBV5-5 to TRBJ2-7; a weak D match, TRBD1 (6 bases). Trimming shortened V by 8 bases and J by 5 bases, and 23 bases separated the two germline ends. Germline V gene data show CDR1 as SGHKS and CDR2 as YYEKEE (reference sequence). This CDR3 has 15 amino acids. CDR3 in amino acids: CASQSMTGHPDEQYF. DNA for the CDR3: TGTGCCAGTCAAAGTATGACAGGACATCCGGACGAGCAGTACTTC.

The sample holds one count of this clone. The gene calls are TRBV15 and TRBJ2-1; a possible D gene is TRBD1 (6 bases). With 5 bases removed from V and 2 bases from J, the gap between germline ends came to 10 bases. CDR3 length: 14 amino acids. Germline V gene lookup returns CDR1 LNHNV and CDR2 YYDKDF (reference sequence). The CDR3 DNA is TGTGCCACCAGCGACAGGACAACCTACAATGAGCAGTTCTTC. Its translation: CATSDRTTYNEQFF.

The genes are TRBV28 and TRBJ1-2; D may be TRBD1 (5 bases). CDR1 is MDHEN, CDR2 SYDVKM, per germline. The length of the CDR3 is 14 residues. The V end lost 4 bases, the J end lost 0 bases, and 9 bases lay between the germline ends. In DNA, the CDR3 is TGTGCCAGCAGTTCCACAGGCGCTAACTATGGCTACACCTTC. Translation: CASSSTGANYGYTF.

The chain combines TRBV11-2 with TRBJ2-3; the D gene could be TRBD1 or TRBD2 (5 bases each). Trimming removed 7 bases from V and 2 bases from J, with 16 bases in between. The CDR3 spans 15 residues. Per the germline V gene, CDR1 is SGHAT and CDR2 is FQNNGV. CDR3 loop: CASTPRAGTTDTQYF. For the CDR3, the DNA is TGTGCCAGCACCCCACGGGCAGGGACCACAGATACGCAGTATTTT.

The CDR3 bases are TGTGCCAGCAGTAAGACGTACAGCGACACTGAAGCTTTCTTT. This encodes CASSKTYSDTEAFF. The chain uses TRBV6-5 and TRBJ1-1; the D is unclear. Per the germline V gene, CDR1 is MNHEY and CDR2 is SVGAGI. The CDR3 spans 14 residues. V dropped 5 bases and J dropped 3 bases, with 13 bases sitting between them.